Listed below are T cell receptor beta chains from one sample, sequenced in a study of T-cell memory formation after mild COVID-19. From the 5' RACE reads, TCRdb called clonotypes with MiXCR, one entry per CDR3 protein. Of 260,000 or so distinct CDR3 sequences in the sample, 16% were seen once. The specimen was PBMCs or a T cell subset sorted from them (not recorded which). The receptors here all came from a man aged 18-30 years who had mild COVID-19 (a few samples of this study predate the infection). Cell type and time point are not known. Each CDR3 is given with its conserved first and last residue. The D gene is left open where the match is weak. Not all rows give a size; the values are once, few, many and, for expanded clones, a class.

j_call: TRBJ2-2; d_call: TRBD1; v_call: TRBV7-9; clone_size: -; cdr3_aa: CASSFGQGHGELFF; cdr3_nt: TGTGCCAGCAGCTTTGGACAGGGACACGGGGAGCTGTTTTTT
j_call: TRBJ2-1; d_call: -; v_call: TRBV7-3; clone_size: -; cdr3_aa: CASSLRQPPNNEQFF; cdr3_nt: TGTGCCAGCAGCTTAAGGCAACCACCAAACAATGAGCAGTTCTTC
j_call: TRBJ1-2; d_call: -; v_call: TRBV12-3/TRBV12-4; clone_size: -; cdr3_aa: CASSTETTHNYGYTF; cdr3_nt: TGTGCCAGCAGTACCGAGACAACCCATAACTATGGCTACACCTTC
j_call: TRBJ2-3; d_call: -; v_call: TRBV6-5; clone_size: many; cdr3_aa: CASSYGASTDTQYF; cdr3_nt: TGTGCCAGCAGTTACGGGGCCAGCACAGATACGCAGTATTTT
j_call: TRBJ2-7; d_call: TRBD2; v_call: TRBV5-1; clone_size: -; cdr3_aa: CASSSGLAGTYEQYF; cdr3_nt: TGCGCCAGCAGCTCAGGACTAGCGGGGACCTACGAGCAGTACTTC
j_call: TRBJ1-2; d_call: -; v_call: TRBV7-3; clone_size: -; cdr3_aa: CASSLTAGGRGGYTF; cdr3_nt: TGTGCCAGCAGCTTAACTGCGGGGGGCAGGGGTGGCTACACCTTC
j_call: TRBJ1-5; d_call: TRBD1; v_call: TRBV6-6; clone_size: few; cdr3_aa: CASRSGTDNQPQHF; cdr3_nt: TGTGCCAGCAGGTCCGGGACAGACAATCAGCCCCAGCATTTT
j_call: TRBJ2-2; d_call: -; v_call: TRBV4-2; clone_size: few; cdr3_aa: CASSQASARTGELFF; cdr3_nt: TGTGCCAGCAGCCAAGCTAGCGCCCGGACCGGGGAGCTGTTTTTT
j_call: TRBJ1-5; d_call: -; v_call: TRBV4-2; clone_size: few; cdr3_aa: CASSQDPQGSQPQHF; cdr3_nt: TGTGCCAGCAGCCAAGATCCGCAGGGGAGTCAGCCCCAGCATTTT
j_call: TRBJ1-2; d_call: TRBD1; v_call: TRBV18; clone_size: -; cdr3_aa: CASSRQSGQGRDGYTF; cdr3_nt: TGTGCCAGCTCCCGGCAGAGTGGACAGGGACGTGATGGCTACACCTTC
j_call: TRBJ2-3; d_call: TRBD2; v_call: TRBV7-8; clone_size: few; cdr3_aa: CASSHRSGGATDTQYF; cdr3_nt: TGTGCCAGCAGCCACCGGTCCGGGGGGGCGACCGATACGCAGTATTTT
j_call: TRBJ2-5; d_call: -; v_call: TRBV20-1; clone_size: -; cdr3_aa: CSARAAGETQYF; cdr3_nt: TGCAGTGCTAGAGCGGCAGGGGAGACCCAGTACTTC
j_call: TRBJ2-5; d_call: -; v_call: TRBV20-1; clone_size: -; cdr3_aa: CSARDRVNVETQYF; cdr3_nt: TGCAGTGCTAGAGATAGGGTCAATGTTGAGACCCAGTACTTC
j_call: TRBJ2-1; d_call: TRBD2; v_call: TRBV4-3; clone_size: -; cdr3_aa: CASSLQGLAYNEQFF; cdr3_nt: TGCGCCAGCAGTCTCCAGGGACTAGCGTACAATGAGCAGTTCTTC
j_call: TRBJ1-2; d_call: -; v_call: TRBV7-2; clone_size: -; cdr3_aa: CASSSSRGGYTF; cdr3_nt: TGTGCCAGCAGCTCCTCCCGGGGTGGCTACACCTTC
j_call: TRBJ2-7; d_call: -; v_call: TRBV19; clone_size: few; cdr3_aa: CASSIWFGYEQYF; cdr3_nt: TGTGCCAGTAGTATTTGGTTCGGGTACGAGCAGTACTTC
j_call: TRBJ2-1; d_call: -; v_call: TRBV18; clone_size: many; cdr3_aa: CASSPDNEQFF; cdr3_nt: TGCGCCAGCAGCCCTGACAATGAGCAGTTCTTC
j_call: TRBJ2-3; d_call: TRBD2; v_call: TRBV11-2; clone_size: -; cdr3_aa: CASRVGRGGPSTDTQYF; cdr3_nt: TGTGCCAGCAGAGTTGGACGCGGGGGACCTAGCACAGATACGCAGTATTTT
j_call: TRBJ2-1; d_call: TRBD1; v_call: TRBV7-2; clone_size: -; cdr3_aa: CASSLAGTAYNEQFF; cdr3_nt: TGTGCCAGCAGCTTAGCCGGGACAGCCTACAATGAGCAGTTCTTC
j_call: TRBJ2-2; d_call: -; v_call: TRBV6-5; clone_size: few; cdr3_aa: CASSTTRGAGELFF; cdr3_nt: TGTGCCAGCAGTACGACCAGAGGGGCCGGGGAGCTGTTTTTT
j_call: TRBJ2-2; d_call: -; v_call: TRBV5-5; clone_size: -; cdr3_aa: CASSGDQGPGELFF; cdr3_nt: TGTGCCAGCAGCGGAGACCAGGGGCCCGGGGAGCTGTTTTTT
j_call: TRBJ2-2; d_call: -; v_call: TRBV28; clone_size: -; cdr3_aa: CASSLWTAGRGELFF; cdr3_nt: TGTGCCAGCAGTTTATGGACTGCGGGGCGCGGGGAGCTGTTTTTT
j_call: TRBJ2-5; d_call: TRBD1; v_call: TRBV7-2; clone_size: -; cdr3_aa: CASSFVDRVKMETQYF; cdr3_nt: TGTGCCAGCAGCTTCGTAGACAGGGTAAAAATGGAGACCCAGTACTTC
j_call: TRBJ2-7; d_call: TRBD2; v_call: TRBV6-2/TRBV6-3; clone_size: -; cdr3_aa: CASSYRRLASLEQYF; cdr3_nt: TGTGCCAGCAGTTACCGCAGACTAGCTTCCCTCGAGCAGTACTTC
j_call: TRBJ2-3; d_call: TRBD2; v_call: TRBV4-1; clone_size: -; cdr3_aa: CASSQIAGSTDTQYF; cdr3_nt: TGCGCCAGCAGCCAGATAGCGGGAAGCACAGATACGCAGTATTTT
j_call: TRBJ2-3; d_call: -; v_call: TRBV18; clone_size: few; cdr3_aa: CASSRLGTSTITDTQYF; cdr3_nt: TGTGCCAGCTCGCGACTTGGGACTTCTACCATAACAGATACGCAGTATTTT
j_call: TRBJ2-7; d_call: TRBD2; v_call: TRBV5-1; clone_size: -; cdr3_aa: CASSPNSGSEQYF; cdr3_nt: TGCGCCAGCAGCCCTAACAGCGGGAGCGAGCAGTACTTC
j_call: TRBJ2-7; d_call: -; v_call: TRBV18; clone_size: -; cdr3_aa: CASSPPGKKGYEQYF; cdr3_nt: TGTGCCAGCTCACCACCCGGAAAGAAAGGCTACGAGCAGTACTTC
j_call: TRBJ2-5; d_call: TRBD1; v_call: TRBV3-1; clone_size: -; cdr3_aa: CASIRQGEETQYF; cdr3_nt: TGTGCCAGCATCCGACAGGGCGAAGAGACCCAGTACTTC
j_call: TRBJ2-6; d_call: -; v_call: TRBV4-3; clone_size: many; cdr3_aa: CASSQSDRGTSGANVLTF; cdr3_nt: TGCGCCAGCAGCCAATCGGATAGAGGGACATCTGGGGCCAACGTCCTGACTTTC
j_call: TRBJ2-1; d_call: TRBD1; v_call: TRBV20-1; clone_size: -; cdr3_aa: CSADPRQGGIHGEQFF; cdr3_nt: TGCAGTGCTGACCCTCGACAGGGGGGTATTCATGGTGAGCAGTTCTTC
j_call: TRBJ2-6; d_call: -; v_call: TRBV6-2/TRBV6-3; clone_size: -; cdr3_aa: CASSPLISGANVLTF; cdr3_nt: TGTGCCAGCAGCCCACTTATCTCTGGGGCCAACGTCCTGACTTTC
j_call: TRBJ2-3; d_call: -; v_call: TRBV27; clone_size: -; cdr3_aa: CASSPHRAPGGGRTDTQYF; cdr3_nt: TGTGCCAGCAGTCCTCACAGGGCCCCGGGCGGTGGTCGCACAGATACGCAGTATTTT
j_call: TRBJ1-5; d_call: -; v_call: TRBV15; clone_size: few; cdr3_aa: CATSRDKGGNQPQHF; cdr3_nt: TGTGCCACCAGCAGAGATAAAGGAGGAAATCAGCCCCAGCATTTT
j_call: TRBJ2-3; d_call: -; v_call: TRBV5-6; clone_size: few; cdr3_aa: CASSLRTITRDTQYF; cdr3_nt: TGTGCCAGCAGCCTCCGAACCATAACACGTGATACGCAGTATTTT